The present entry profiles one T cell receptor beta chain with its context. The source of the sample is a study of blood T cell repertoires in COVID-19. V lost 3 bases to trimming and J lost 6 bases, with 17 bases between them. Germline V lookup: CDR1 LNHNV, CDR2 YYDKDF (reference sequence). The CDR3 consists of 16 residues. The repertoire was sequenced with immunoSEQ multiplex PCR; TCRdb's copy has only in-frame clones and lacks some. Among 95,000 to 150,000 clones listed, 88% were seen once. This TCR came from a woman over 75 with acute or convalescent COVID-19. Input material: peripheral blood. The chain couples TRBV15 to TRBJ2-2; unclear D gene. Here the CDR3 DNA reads TGTGCCACCAGCAGGATCGACATAGACACCTCCGGGGAGCTGTTTTTT. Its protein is CATSRIDIDTSGELFF.